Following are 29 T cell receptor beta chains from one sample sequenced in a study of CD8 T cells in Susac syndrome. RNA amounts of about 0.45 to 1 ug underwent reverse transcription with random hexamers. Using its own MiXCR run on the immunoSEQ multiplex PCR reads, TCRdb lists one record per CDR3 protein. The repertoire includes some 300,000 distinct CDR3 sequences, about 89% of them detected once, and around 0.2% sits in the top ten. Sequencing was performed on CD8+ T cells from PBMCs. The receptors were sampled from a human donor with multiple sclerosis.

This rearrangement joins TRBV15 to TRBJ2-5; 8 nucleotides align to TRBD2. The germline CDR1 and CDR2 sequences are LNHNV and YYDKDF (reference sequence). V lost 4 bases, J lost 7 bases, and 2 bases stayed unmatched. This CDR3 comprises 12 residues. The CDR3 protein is CATSKSGGTQYF. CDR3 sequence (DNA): TGTGCCACCAGCAAGAGCGGGGGGACCCAGTACTTC.

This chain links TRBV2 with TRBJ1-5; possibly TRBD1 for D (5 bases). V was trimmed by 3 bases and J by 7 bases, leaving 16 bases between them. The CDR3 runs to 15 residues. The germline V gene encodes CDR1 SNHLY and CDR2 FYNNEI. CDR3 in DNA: TGTGCCAGCAGTGAGGGACTATCTTCCTTACAGCCCCAGCATTTT. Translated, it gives CASSEGLSSLQPQHF.

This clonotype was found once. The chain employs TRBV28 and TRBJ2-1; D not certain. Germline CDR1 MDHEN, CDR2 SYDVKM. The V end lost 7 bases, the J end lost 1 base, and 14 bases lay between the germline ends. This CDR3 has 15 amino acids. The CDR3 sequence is CASTSPGISYNEQFF. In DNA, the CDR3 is TGTGCCAGCACCTCCCCGGGCATATCCTACAATGAGCAGTTCTTC.

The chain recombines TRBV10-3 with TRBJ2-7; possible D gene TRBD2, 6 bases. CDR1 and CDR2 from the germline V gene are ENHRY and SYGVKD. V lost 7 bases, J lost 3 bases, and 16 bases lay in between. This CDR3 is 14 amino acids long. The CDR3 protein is CAINTVGGNYEQYF. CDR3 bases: TGTGCCATCAATACCGTCGGCGGGAACTACGAGCAGTACTTC.

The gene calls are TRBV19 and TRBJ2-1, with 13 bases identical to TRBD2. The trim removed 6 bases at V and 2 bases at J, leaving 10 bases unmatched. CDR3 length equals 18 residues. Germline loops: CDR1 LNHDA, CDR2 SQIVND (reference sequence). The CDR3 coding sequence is TGTGCCAGTAGCATTGGGACTAGCGGGAAGGGAACCTACAATGAGCAGTTCTTC. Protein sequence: CASSIGTSGKGTYNEQFF.

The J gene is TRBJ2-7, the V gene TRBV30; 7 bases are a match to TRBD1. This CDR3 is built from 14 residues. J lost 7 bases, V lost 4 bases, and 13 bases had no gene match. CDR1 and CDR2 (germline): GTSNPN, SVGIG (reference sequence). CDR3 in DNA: TGTGCCTGGAACGAGGGGGCCCCATTGGGGGAGCAGTACTTC. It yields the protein CAWNEGAPLGEQYF.

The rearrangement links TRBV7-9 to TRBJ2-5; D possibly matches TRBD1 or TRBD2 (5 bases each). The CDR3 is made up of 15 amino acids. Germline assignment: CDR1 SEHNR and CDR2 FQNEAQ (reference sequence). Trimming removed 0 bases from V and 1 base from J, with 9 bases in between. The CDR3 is CASSLAQGPQETQYF. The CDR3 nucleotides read TGTGCCAGCAGCTTAGCGCAGGGACCCCAAGAGACCCAGTACTTC.

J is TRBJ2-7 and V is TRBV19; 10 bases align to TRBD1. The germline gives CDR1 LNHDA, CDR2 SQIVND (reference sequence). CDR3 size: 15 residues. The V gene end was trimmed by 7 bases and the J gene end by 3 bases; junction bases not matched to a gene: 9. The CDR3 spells CASTIGTGAVYEQYF. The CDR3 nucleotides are TGTGCCAGTACTATCGGGACAGGGGCGGTCTACGAGCAGTACTTC.

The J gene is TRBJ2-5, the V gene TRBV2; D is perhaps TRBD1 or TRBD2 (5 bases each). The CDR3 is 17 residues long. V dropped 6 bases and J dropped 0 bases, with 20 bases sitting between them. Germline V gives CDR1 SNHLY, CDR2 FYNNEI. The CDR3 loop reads CASSFPTGGGNQETQYF. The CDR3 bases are TGTGCCAGCAGCTTCCCTACGGGTGGGGGAAACCAAGAGACCCAGTACTTC. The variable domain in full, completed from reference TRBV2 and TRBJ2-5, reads EPEVTQTPSHQVTQMGQEVILRCVPISNHLYFYWYRQILGQKVEFLVSFYNNEISEKSEIFDDQFSVERPDGSNFTLKIRSTKLEDSAMYFCASSFPTGGGNQETQYFGPGTRLLVL.

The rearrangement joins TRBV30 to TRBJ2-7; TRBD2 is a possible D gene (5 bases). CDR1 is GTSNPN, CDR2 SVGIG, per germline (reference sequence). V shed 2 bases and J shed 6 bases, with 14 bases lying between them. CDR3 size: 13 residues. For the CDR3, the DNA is TGTGCCTGGAGTACCGGGATGGATACCGAGCAGTACTTC. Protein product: CAWSTGMDTEQYF.

CDR3 coding DNA: TGTGCCAGCACCGTTTGGACTAGCGTTGAATTGGGGACCCAGTACTTC. Translated: CASTVWTSVELGTQYF. The chain links TRBV13 to TRBJ2-5; 9 nucleotides match TRBD2. The CDR3 has 16 amino acids. Looked up from germline, CDR1 is PRHDT and CDR2 is FYEKMQ (reference sequence). V lost 7 bases, J lost 7 bases, and 16 bases stayed unmatched.

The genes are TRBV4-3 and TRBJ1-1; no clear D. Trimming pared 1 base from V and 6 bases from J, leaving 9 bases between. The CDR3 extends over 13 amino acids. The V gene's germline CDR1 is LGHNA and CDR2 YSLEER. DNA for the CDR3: TGCGCCAGCAGCCAAGGGTTAGGACCTGAAGCTTTCTTT. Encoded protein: CASSQGLGPEAFF.

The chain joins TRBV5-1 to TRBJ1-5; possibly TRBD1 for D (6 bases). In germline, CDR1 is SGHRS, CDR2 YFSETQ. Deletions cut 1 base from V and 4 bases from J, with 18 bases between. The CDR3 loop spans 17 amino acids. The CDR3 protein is CASSLFPVTGINQPQHF. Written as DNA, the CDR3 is TGCGCCAGCAGCTTGTTCCCCGTGACAGGAATTAATCAGCCCCAGCATTTT.

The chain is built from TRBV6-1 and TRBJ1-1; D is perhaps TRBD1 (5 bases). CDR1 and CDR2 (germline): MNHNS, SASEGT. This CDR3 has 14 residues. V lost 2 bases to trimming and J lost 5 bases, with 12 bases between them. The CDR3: CASSEWAGKTEAFF. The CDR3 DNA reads TGTGCCAGCAGTGAATGGGCAGGGAAGACTGAAGCTTTCTTT.

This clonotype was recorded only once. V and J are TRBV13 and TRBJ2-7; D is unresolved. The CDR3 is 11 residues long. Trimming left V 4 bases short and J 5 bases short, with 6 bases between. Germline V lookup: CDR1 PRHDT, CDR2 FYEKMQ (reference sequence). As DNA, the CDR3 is TGTGCCAGCAGCTCTAGGAACGAGCAGTACTTC. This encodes CASSSRNEQYF.

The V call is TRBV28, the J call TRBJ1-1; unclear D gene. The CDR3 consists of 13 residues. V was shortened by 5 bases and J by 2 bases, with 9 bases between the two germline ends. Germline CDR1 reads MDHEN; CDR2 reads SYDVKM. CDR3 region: CASSRTDNTEAFF. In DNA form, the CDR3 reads TGTGCCAGCAGTCGGACCGATAACACTGAAGCTTTCTTT. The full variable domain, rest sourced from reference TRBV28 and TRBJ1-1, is DVKVTQSSRYLVKRTGEKVFLECVQDMDHENMFWYRQDPGLGLRLIYFSYDVKMKEKGDIPEGYSVSREKKERFSLILESASTNQTSMYLCASSRTDNTEAFFGQGTRLTVV.

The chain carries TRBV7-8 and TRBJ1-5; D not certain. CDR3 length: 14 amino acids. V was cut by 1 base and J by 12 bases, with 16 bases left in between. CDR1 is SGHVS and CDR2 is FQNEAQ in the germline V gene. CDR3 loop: CASSLEIGFESQHF. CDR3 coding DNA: TGTGCCAGCAGCTTAGAAATCGGCTTCGAGAGCCAGCATTTT.

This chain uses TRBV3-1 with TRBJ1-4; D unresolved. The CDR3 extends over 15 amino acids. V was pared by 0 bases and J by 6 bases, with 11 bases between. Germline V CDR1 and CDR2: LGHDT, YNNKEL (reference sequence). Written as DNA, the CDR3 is TGTGCCAGCAGCCAAGATCAGGTCGTAGATGAAAAACTGTTTTTT. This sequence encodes CASSQDQVVDEKLFF.

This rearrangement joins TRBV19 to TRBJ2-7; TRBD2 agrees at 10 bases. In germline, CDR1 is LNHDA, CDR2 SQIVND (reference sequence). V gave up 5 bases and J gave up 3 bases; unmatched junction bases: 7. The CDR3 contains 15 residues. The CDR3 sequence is CASSYSGGSVYEQYF. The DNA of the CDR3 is TGTGCCAGTAGTTATAGCGGGGGGTCCGTCTACGAGCAGTACTTC.

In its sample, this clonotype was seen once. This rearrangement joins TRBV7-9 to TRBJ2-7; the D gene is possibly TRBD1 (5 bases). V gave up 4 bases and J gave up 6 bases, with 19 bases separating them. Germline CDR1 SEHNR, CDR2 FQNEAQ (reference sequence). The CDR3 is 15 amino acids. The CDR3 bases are TGTGCCAGCAGCTCCCCCGCTTGGGGCTTCGGCGAGCAGTACTTC. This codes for CASSSPAWGFGEQYF.

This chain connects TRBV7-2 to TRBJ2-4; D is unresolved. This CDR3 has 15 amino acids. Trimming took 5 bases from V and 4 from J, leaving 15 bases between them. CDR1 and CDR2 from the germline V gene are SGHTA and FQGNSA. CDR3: CASSPTIAVKNIQYF. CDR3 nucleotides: TGTGCCAGCAGCCCTACGATAGCAGTTAAAAACATTCAGTACTTC.

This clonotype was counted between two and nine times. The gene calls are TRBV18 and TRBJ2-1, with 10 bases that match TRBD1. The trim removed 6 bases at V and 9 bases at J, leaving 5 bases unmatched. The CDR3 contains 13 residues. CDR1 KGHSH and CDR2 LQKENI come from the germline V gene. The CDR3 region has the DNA TGTGCCAGCTCCCTGGGACAGGGGTCTGAGCAGTTCTTC. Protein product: CASSLGQGSEQFF.

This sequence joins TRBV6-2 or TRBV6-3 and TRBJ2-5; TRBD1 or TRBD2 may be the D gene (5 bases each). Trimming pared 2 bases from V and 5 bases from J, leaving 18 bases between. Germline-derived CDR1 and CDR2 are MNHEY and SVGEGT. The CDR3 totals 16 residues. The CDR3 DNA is TGTGCCAGCAGTTACGAGGGGCCGTCTGGGGCGGAGACCCAGTACTTC. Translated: CASSYEGPSGAETQYF.

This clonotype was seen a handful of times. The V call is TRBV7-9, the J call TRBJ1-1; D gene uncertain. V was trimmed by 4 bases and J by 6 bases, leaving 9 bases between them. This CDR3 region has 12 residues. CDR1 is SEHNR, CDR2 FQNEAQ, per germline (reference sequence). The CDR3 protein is CASSSGGPEAFF. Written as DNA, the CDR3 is TGTGCCAGCAGCTCGGGAGGTCCTGAAGCTTTCTTT.

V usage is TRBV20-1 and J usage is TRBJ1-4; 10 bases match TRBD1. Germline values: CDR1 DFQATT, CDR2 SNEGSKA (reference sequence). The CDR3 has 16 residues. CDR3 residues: CSVYGTGEGTNEKLFF. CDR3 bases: TGCAGCGTTTACGGGACAGGGGAGGGAACTAATGAAAAACTGTTTTTT.

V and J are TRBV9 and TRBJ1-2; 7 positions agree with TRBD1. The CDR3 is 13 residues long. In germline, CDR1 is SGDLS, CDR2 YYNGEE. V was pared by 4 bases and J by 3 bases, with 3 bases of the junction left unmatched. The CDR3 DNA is TGTGCCAGCAGCAATGGACAGGACTATGGCTACACCTTC. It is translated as CASSNGQDYGYTF.

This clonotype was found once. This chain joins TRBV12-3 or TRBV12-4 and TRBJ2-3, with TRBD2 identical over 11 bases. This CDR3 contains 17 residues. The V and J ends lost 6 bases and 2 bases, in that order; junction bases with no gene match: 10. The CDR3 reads CASSPSLAGVNTDTQYF. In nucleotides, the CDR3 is TGTGCCAGCAGCCCTTCACTAGCGGGAGTGAACACAGATACGCAGTATTTT.

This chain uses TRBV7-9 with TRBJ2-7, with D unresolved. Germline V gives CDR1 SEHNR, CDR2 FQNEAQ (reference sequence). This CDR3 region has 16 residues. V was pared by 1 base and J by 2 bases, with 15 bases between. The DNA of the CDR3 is TGTGCCAGCAGCTTAGATTTTATTCCTTTAACCTACGAGCAGTACTTC. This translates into CASSLDFIPLTYEQYF. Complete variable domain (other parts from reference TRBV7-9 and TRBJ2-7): DTGVSQNPRHKITKRGQNVTFRCDPISEHNRLYWYRQTLGQGPEFLTYFQNEAQLEKSRLLSDRFSAERPKGSFSTLEIQRTEQGDSAMYLCASSLDFIPLTYEQYFGPGTRLTVT.

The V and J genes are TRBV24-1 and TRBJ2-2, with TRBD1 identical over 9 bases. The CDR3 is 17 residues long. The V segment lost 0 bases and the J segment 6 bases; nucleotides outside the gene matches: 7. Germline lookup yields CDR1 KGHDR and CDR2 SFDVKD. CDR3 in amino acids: CATSDLYTGGAAGELFF. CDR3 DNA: TGTGCCACCAGTGATTTGTACACAGGGGGCGCCGCCGGGGAGCTGTTTTTT.